These 19 T cell receptor beta chains were sequenced from one sample in a study of tumor-infiltrating lymphocytes in primary liver carcinoma. From roughly 20-30 mg of unsorted bulk tissue, DNA and RNA were co-extracted together. The researchers produced TCR beta cDNA from around 500 ng total RNA with a constant-region primer. Sequencing libraries for TCR beta derived from three nested multiplex PCR rounds that used slightly modified ARM-PCR. The opening two PCR rounds, ten to eleven cycles each, paired TRBV1-TRBV30 forward primers with a C-beta reverse primer. Using its own MiXCR run on the multiplex PCR reads, TCRdb lists one record per CDR3 protein. The sample records tens of thousands of distinct CDR3 sequences, approximately 71% being singletons. Sample: tumor-adjacent normal liver tissue. Receptors were obtained from a woman in her twenties or thirties with primary liver carcinoma and hepatitis B virus infection.

The chain couples TRBV6-5 to TRBJ2-6; TRBD1 is a possible D gene (5 bases). With 2 bases removed from V and 0 bases from J, the gap between germline ends came to 17 bases. CDR1 is MNHEY and CDR2 is SVGAGI in the germline V gene. The CDR3 runs to 19 residues. The CDR3 sequence: CASSYRTRARYSGANVLTF. In nucleotides, the CDR3 is TGTGCCAGCAGTTACCGGACACGGGCCCGGTACTCTGGGGCCAACGTCCTGACTTTC.

With regard to this clonotype: Compared with germline, one end of the junction differs, possibly owing to a read error. The rearrangement uses TRBV11-1 and TRBJ1-1; a possible D gene is TRBD1 (5 bases). The germline V gene encodes CDR1 SGHAT and CDR2 FQDESV (reference sequence). CDR3 size: 13 residues. The CDR3 DNA sequence: TGTCCCAGCATCTTAGCGCAGGACATTGAAGCTTTCTTT. Its protein is CPSILAQDIEAFF.

The CDR3 sequence is CASSSGLAPYGQYV. The DNA for the CDR3 is TGTGCCAGCAGCTCCGGACTAGCTCCCTACGGGCAGTACGTC. The chain links TRBV28 to TRBJ2-7, with 8 positions matching TRBD2. This CDR3 has 14 residues. CDR1 is MDHEN, CDR2 SYDVKM, per germline.

CDR3 sequence: CASSLGLGRQTEAFF. CDR3 DNA sequence: TGTGCCAGCAGCTTAGGTCTGGGCCGGCAGACTGAAGCTTTCTTT. V usage is TRBV13 and J usage is TRBJ1-1; D gene ambiguous. Germline V gene lookup returns CDR1 PRHDT and CDR2 FYEKMQ (reference sequence). CDR3 size: 15 residues. Trimming removed 0 bases from V and 5 bases from J, with 13 bases in between.

This clonotype was counted a single time. V and J are TRBV29-1 and TRBJ2-3, with 7 nucleotides matching TRBD2. Germline lookup yields CDR1 SQVTM and CDR2 ANQGSEA. The CDR3 consists of 16 residues. The ends lost 4 bases at V and 8 bases at J; junction bases unmatched: 18. The CDR3 reads CSVATTSSGSIGTQYF. The CDR3 bases are TGCAGCGTTGCTACCACTTCTAGCGGAAGCATAGGTACGCAGTATTTT.

As regards this clonotype: At one end the junction does not follow the germline gene, possibly because of a read error. V usage is TRBV6-1 and J usage is TRBJ2-5, with 7 bases identical to TRBD2. The CDR3 extends over 16 amino acids. CDR1 is MNHNS, CDR2 SASEGT, per germline. CDR3 residues: CASSSKFLRETETQYF. The CDR3 DNA reads as TGTGCTAGCAGTTCGAAGTTCTTGCGGGAGACCGAGACCCAGTACTTC.

This clonotype occurred once. Relative to the germline gene, one junction end is altered; a read error may explain this. This chain joins TRBV6-2 or TRBV6-3 and TRBJ2-1, with 7 bases fitting TRBD2. The length of the CDR3 is 16 residues. Germline CDR1 is MNHEY and CDR2 is SVGEGT. This CDR3 reads CASSYMLGEGGNGQFF. In DNA, the CDR3 is TGTGCCAGCAGTTACATGCTCGGGGAGGGTGGCAATGGGCAGTTCTTC.

A note on this clonotype: This could be a read error, since a much larger clone is one nucleotide away. Because the CDR3 is missing its conserved closing phenylalanine or tryptophan, this is likely a read error. The chain combines TRBV12-3 or TRBV12-4 with TRBJ1-4; unclear D gene. The CDR3 length is 15 residues. V shed 5 bases and J shed 5 bases, with 15 bases lying between them. The CDR3 loop reads CASSVHGAMNEKLFS. In DNA form, the CDR3 reads TGTGCCAGCAGTGTTCACGGAGCCATGAATGAAAAACTGTTTTCT.

As concerns this clonotype: At one end the junction does not follow the germline gene, possibly because of a read error. The genes are TRBV6-1 and TRBJ2-5; possibly TRBD1 or TRBD2 for D (5 bases each). Germline V gene sequence: CDR1 MNHNS, CDR2 SASEGT. The CDR3 consists of 12 residues. CDR3 in DNA: TGTGTCAGCAGTGAAAGAGGGGTGACCCAATACTTC. Protein product: CVSSERGVTQYF.

This clonotype was picked up a small number of times. The rearrangement uses TRBV19 and TRBJ2-5, with 7 bases that match TRBD2. V was pared by 4 bases and J by 5 bases, with 7 bases of the junction left unmatched. The length of the CDR3 is 14 residues. Looked up from germline, CDR1 is LNHDA and CDR2 is SQIVND (reference sequence). Here the CDR3 DNA reads TGTGCCAGTAGTAAGCTAGCCGGGGGGGAGACCCAGTACTTC. Protein: CASSKLAGGETQYF.

The J gene is TRBJ1-1, the V gene TRBV2; weak D call: TRBD1 (5 bases). The CDR3 is made up of 17 amino acids. The germline V and J ends were trimmed by 9 bases and 1 base, with 24 bases remaining between them. Looked up from germline, CDR1 is SNHLY and CDR2 is FYNNEI. CDR3 region: CARLAFVTGLGNTEAFF. The CDR3 DNA sequence: TGTGCCAGACTGGCCTTCGTAACAGGCCTAGGGAACACTGAAGCTTTCTTT.

Details on this clonotype: One end of the junction varies from germline; a read error may be responsible. The CDR3 sequence: CASSRAAGRGLYEQYF. For the CDR3, the DNA is TGTGCCAGTAGCCGAGCCGCCGGGCGGGGGTTGTACGAGCAGTACTTC. The V gene is TRBV4-2, the J gene TRBJ2-7; 7 nucleotides agree with TRBD2. This CDR3 has 16 residues. The germline CDR1 and CDR2 sequences are LGHNA and YNFKEQ.

The chain uses TRBV4-1 and TRBJ2-5, with D possibly TRBD2 on 5 matching bases. The CDR3 is made up of 13 amino acids. The V gene's germline CDR1 is MGHRA and CDR2 YSYEKL. Between the trimmed V and J ends, which lost 7 bases and 13 bases, there was a span of 22 bases. In DNA, the CDR3 is TGCGCCAGCACTAATCCGAGGGAAGAGACCAGGTACTTC. Translation: CASTNPREETRYF.

Comment on this clonotype: The conserved phenylalanine or tryptophan normally closing the CDR3 is absent here, so this likely arose from a read error. The chain links TRBV12-3 or TRBV12-4 to TRBJ2-1; D is possibly TRBD1 or TRBD2 (5 bases each). V lost 3 bases to trimming and J lost 9 bases, with 9 bases between them. The CDR3 is made up of 12 amino acids. The CDR3 region is CASSFGGCEQFY. In DNA form, the CDR3 reads TGTGCCAGCAGTTTTGGGGGATGTGAGCAGTTCTAC.

V is TRBV12-3 or TRBV12-4 and J is TRBJ2-5; maybe TRBD1 (6 bases). The ends were cut back, 7 bases at V and 7 bases at J, with 19 bases in the middle. The CDR3 loop spans 14 amino acids. The CDR3 coding sequence is TGTGCCAGCATCCCAGCCCCGACAGGTGGGACCCAGTACTTC. This encodes CASIPAPTGGTQYF.

The chain combines TRBV29-1 with TRBJ2-7; D call uncertain. The V end was cut by 6 bases, the J end by 3 bases, with 15 bases between. The CDR3 is made up of 13 amino acids. The V gene's germline CDR1 is SQVTM and CDR2 ANQGSEA. CDR3 protein: CSVVLIGCYEQYF. CDR3 nucleotide sequence: TGCAGCGTCGTACTGATAGGGTGCTACGAGCAGTACTTC.

To note about this clonotype: The junction and the germline gene differ at one end; a read error may be behind it. This chain links TRBV13 with TRBJ1-2; D unclear. This CDR3 has 12 residues. Germline loops: CDR1 PRHDT, CDR2 FYEKMQ (reference sequence). As DNA, the CDR3 is TGTGTCAGCAGCTTATCCTGGGATGGCTACACCTTC. Encoded protein: CVSSLSWDGYTF. Together with reference TRBV13 and TRBJ1-2, the CDR3 gives the full variable domain: AAGVIQSPRHLIKEKRETATLKCYPIPRHDTVYWYQQGPGQDPQFLISFYEKMQSDKGSIPDRFSAQQFSDYHSELNMSSLELGDSALYFCVSSLSWDGYTFGSGTRLTVV.

This clonotype appeared many times. J is TRBJ2-1 and V is TRBV5-1; D gene ambiguous. The CDR3 is 11 amino acids. V was cut by 0 bases and J by 7 bases, with 2 bases left in between. CDR1 is SGHRS, CDR2 YFSETQ, per germline. The CDR3 sequence is CASSLGNEQFF. CDR3 sequence (DNA): TGCGCCAGCAGCTTGGGTAATGAGCAGTTCTTC.

On this clonotype itself: This likely comes from a read error, as the CDR3 has no conserved phenylalanine or tryptophan at its end. The chain links TRBV4-2 to TRBJ2-1; 8 bases agree with TRBD2. The CDR3 covers 15 residues. The junction had 10 bases not matched to a gene; V was cut back by 5 bases and J by 7 bases. The germline gives CDR1 LGHNA, CDR2 YNFKEQ. The CDR3 sequence: CASSSVTSEANEQFI. As DNA, the CDR3 is TGTGCCAGCAGCTCCGTGACTAGCGAGGCGAATGAGCAGTTCATC.